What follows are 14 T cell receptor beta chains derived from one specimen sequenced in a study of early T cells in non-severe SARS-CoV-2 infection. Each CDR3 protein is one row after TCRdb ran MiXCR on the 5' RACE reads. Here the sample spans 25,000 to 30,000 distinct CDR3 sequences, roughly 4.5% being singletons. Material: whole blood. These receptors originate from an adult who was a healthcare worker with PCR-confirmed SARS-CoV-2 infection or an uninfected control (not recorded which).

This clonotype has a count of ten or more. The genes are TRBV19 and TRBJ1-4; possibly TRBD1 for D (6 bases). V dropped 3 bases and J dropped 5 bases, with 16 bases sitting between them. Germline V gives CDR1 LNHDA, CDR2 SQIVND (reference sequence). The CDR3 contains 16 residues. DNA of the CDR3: TGTGCCAGTAGTATTCTCAGGACAGCGAAGAATGAAAAACTGTTTTTT. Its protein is CASSILRTAKNEKLFF.

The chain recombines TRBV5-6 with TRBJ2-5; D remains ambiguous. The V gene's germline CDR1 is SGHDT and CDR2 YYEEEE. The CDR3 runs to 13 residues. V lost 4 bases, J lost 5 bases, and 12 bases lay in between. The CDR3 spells CASSQWASETQYF. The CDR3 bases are TGTGCCAGCAGCCAGTGGGCTTCGGAGACCCAGTACTTC.

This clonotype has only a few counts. The CDR3 spells CANAKNTGDEQFF. CDR3 DNA: TGTGCCAACGCTAAAAATACAGGGGATGAGCAGTTCTTC. V and J are TRBV10-3 and TRBJ2-1; 7 bases line up with TRBD1. CDR1 and CDR2 from the germline V gene are ENHRY and SYGVKD. V gave up 10 bases and J gave up 8 bases; unmatched junction bases: 11. The length of the CDR3 is 13 residues.

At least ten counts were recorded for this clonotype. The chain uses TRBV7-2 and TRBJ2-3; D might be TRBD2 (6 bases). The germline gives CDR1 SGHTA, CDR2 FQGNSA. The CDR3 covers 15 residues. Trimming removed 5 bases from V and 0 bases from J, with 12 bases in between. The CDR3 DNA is TGTGCCAGCAGCCCTCCGGGACTTAGCACAGATACGCAGTATTTT. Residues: CASSPPGLSTDTQYF.

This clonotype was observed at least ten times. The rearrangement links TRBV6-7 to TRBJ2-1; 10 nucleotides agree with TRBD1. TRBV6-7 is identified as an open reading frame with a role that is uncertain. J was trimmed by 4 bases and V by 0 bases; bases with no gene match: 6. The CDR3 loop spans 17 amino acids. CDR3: CASSYSTGGSVYNEQFF. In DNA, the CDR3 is TGTGCCAGCAGTTACTCGACAGGGGGCTCGGTTTACAATGAGCAGTTCTTC.

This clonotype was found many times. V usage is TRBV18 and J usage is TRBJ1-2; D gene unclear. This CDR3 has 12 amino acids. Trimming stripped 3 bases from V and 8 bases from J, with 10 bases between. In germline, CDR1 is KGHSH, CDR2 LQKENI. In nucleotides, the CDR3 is TGTGCCAGCTCACCCCAAAACATGGGCTACACCTTC. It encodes CASSPQNMGYTF.

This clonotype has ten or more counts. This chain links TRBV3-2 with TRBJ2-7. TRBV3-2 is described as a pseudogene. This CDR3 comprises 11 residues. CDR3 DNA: TGTGCCAGCAGCCTCCGGCCGGAGCAGTACTTC. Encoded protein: CASSLRPEQYF.

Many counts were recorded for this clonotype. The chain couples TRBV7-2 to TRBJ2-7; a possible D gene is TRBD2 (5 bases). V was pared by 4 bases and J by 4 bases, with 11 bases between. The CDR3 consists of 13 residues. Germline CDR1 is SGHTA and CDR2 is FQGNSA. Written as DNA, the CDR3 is TGTGCCAGCAGCTGGGGAGAGCCTTACGAGCAGTACTTC. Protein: CASSWGEPYEQYF.

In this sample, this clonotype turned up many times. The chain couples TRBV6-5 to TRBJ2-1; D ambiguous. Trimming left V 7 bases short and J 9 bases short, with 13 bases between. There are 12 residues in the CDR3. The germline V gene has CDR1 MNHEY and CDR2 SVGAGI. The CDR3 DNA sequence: TGTGCCAGCAACGGGCGCGTTGGTGAGCAGTTCTTC. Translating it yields CASNGRVGEQFF.

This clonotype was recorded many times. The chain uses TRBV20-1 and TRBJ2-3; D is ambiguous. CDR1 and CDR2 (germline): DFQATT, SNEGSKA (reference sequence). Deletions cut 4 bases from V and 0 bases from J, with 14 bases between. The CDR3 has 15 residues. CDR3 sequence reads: CSAITQSRSTDTQYF. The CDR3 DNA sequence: TGCAGTGCTATTACGCAGAGCCGGAGCACAGATACGCAGTATTTT.

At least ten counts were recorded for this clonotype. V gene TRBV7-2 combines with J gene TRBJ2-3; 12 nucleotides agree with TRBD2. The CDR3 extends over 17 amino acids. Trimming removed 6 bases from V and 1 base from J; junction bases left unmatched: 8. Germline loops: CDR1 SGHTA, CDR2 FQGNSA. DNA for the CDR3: TGTGCCAGCAGGAGTGGACTAGCGGGAACGCGCACAGATACGCAGTATTTT. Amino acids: CASRSGLAGTRTDTQYF.

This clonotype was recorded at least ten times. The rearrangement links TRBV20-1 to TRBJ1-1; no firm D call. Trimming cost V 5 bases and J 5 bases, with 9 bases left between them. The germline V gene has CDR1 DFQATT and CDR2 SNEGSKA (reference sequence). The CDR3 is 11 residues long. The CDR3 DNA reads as TGCAGTGCTGGCCGAGTTACTGAAGCTTTCTTT. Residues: CSAGRVTEAFF.

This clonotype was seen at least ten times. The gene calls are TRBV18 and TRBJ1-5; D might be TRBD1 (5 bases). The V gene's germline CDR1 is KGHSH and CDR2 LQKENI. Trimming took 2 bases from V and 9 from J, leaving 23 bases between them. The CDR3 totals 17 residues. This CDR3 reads CASSPNRQGRPEAPQHF. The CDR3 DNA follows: TGTGCCAGCTCACCAAATCGGCAGGGTCGGCCGGAGGCGCCCCAGCATTTT.

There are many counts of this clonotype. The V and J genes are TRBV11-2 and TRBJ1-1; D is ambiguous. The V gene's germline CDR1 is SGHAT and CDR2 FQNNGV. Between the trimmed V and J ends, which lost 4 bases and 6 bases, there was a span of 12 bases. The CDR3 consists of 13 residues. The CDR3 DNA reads TGTGCCAGCAGCTCGGACGGGTTTTCTGAAGCTTTCTTT. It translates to CASSSDGFSEAFF.